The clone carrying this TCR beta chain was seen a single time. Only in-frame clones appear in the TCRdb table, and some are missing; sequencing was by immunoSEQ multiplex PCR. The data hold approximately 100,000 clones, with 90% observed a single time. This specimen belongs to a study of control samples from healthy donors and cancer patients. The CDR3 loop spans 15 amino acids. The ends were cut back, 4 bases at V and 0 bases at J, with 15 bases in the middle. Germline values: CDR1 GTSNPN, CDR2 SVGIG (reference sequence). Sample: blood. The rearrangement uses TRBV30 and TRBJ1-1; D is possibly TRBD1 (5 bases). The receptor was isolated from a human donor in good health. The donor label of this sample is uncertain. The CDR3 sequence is CAWIGWAGLNTEAFF. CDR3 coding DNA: TGTGCCTGGATCGGTTGGGCGGGACTGAACACTGAAGCTTTCTTT. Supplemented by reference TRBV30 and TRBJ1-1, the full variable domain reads SQTIHQWPATLVQPVGSPLSLECTVEGTSNPNLYWYRQAAGRGLQLLFYSVGIGQISSEVPQNLSASRPQDRQFILSSKKLLLSDSGFYLCAWIGWAGLNTEAFFGQGTRLTVV.